The present entry profiles one T cell receptor beta chain with its context. The antigen is not known. This CDR3 is built from 15 residues. Germline V gene sequence: CDR1 SQVTM, CDR2 ANQGSEA. With 6 bases clipped from V and 4 bases from J, the junction kept 12 bases outside the gene matches. Some clones are missing from TCRdb's copy, which holds only in-frame ones; the method was immunoSEQ multiplex PCR. Altogether 45,000 to 65,000 clones are present, around 90% being singletons, with the ten largest covering roughly 18%. The record originates from a study of lymphopenia after photon versus proton radiotherapy. Study conclusions and caveats: After lymphocyte nadir, photon-treated repertoires showed oligoclonal expansion, especially CD8+ Temra.

This rearrangement joins TRBV29-1 to TRBJ2-3; 8 bases are shared with TRBD2. The source material was peripheral blood, sampled from a patient treated with photon-based radiotherapy. This receptor was identified in a woman aged 40 to 50 with cholangiocarcinoma. CDR3 amino acids: CSVFSTAGVADTQYF. The CDR3 nucleotides read TGCAGCGTCTTTTCCACAGCGGGAGTGGCAGATACGCAGTATTTT.